The rows below give T cell receptor beta chains drawn from one sample of a study. TCRdb processed the 5' RACE reads anew with MiXCR; each CDR3 protein has one entry. The data contain nearly 40,000 distinct CDR3 sequences, over 15% of them singletons. Material for sequencing was naive CD4+ T cells sorted from a lymph node. These receptor sequences come from a female donor with breast cancer. Each CDR3 is given with its conserved first and last residue. The D gene is left open where the match is weak. Part of the rows lack a size; the others show once, few, many or a class for expanded clones.

V gene	D gene	J gene	clone size	CDR3 protein	CDR3 DNA
TRBV6-2/TRBV6-3	-	TRBJ1-1	medium-sized	CASTAIDSMNTEAFF	TGTGCCAGCACCGCGATCGACAGCATGAACACTGAAGCTTTCTTT
TRBV20-1	-	TRBJ1-4	-	CSARGGRIEKLFF	TGCAGTGCTAGAGGGGGTAGGATCGAAAAACTGTTTTTT
TRBV6-5	TRBD1	TRBJ2-1	medium-sized	CATKRDSSEQFF	TGTGCCACTAAACGGGACAGCAGTGAGCAGTTCTTC
TRBV7-9	TRBD2	TRBJ2-7	many	CASSPGLAGTYYEQYF	TGTGCCAGCAGTCCGGGACTAGCGGGTACCTACTACGAGCAGTACTTC
TRBV12-3/TRBV12-4	TRBD1	TRBJ2-3	few	CASSFQGGTDTQYF	TGTGCCAGCAGTTTTCAGGGGGGCACAGATACGCAGTATTTT
TRBV29-1	-	TRBJ2-3	many	CSVGGPGKVGTDTQYF	TGCAGCGTTGGTGGCCCAGGGAAGGTGGGGACAGATACGCAGTATTTT
TRBV5-1	TRBD1	TRBJ2-7	-	CASSPGQFSYEQYF	TGCGCCAGCAGCCCGGGACAGTTCTCCTACGAGCAGTACTTC
TRBV7-3	-	TRBJ2-2	-	CASSRTQGGELFF	TGTGCCAGCAGCCGGACGCAGGGCGGGGAGCTGTTTTTT
TRBV30	-	TRBJ2-7	-	CAWIPGHNSGSYEQYF	TGTGCCTGGATCCCGGGTCATAATAGCGGTTCCTACGAGCAGTACTTC
TRBV6-6	TRBD1	TRBJ1-4	few	CASRYRGGDREPEKLFF	TGTGCCAGCCGTTACCGGGGCGGGGACAGGGAACCTGAAAAACTGTTTTTT
TRBV20-1	TRBD1	TRBJ2-3	few	CSAVQGSQLTDTQYF	TGCAGTGCTGTACAGGGGTCCCAGCTCACAGATACGCAGTATTTT
TRBV6-5	-	TRBJ2-7	many	CASQTVRGEQYF	TGTGCCAGTCAGACAGTACGAGGCGAGCAGTACTTC
TRBV5-1	-	TRBJ2-1	many	CASSDGSGDEQFF	TGCGCCAGCAGCGATGGTAGTGGCGATGAGCAGTTCTTC
TRBV29-1	TRBD1	TRBJ2-5	-	CSAGQGAQETQYF	TGCAGCGCAGGACAGGGGGCGCAGGAGACCCAGTACTTC
TRBV27	-	TRBJ2-7	few	CASSLLGKAYEQYF	TGTGCCAGCAGCTTATTGGGGAAAGCCTACGAGCAGTACTTC
TRBV7-9	-	TRBJ1-1	few	CASSLGGTNTEAFF	TGTGCCAGCAGCTTAGGGGGGACGAACACTGAAGCTTTCTTT
TRBV9	TRBD2	TRBJ2-5	-	CASSVQGLIQETQYF	TGTGCCAGCAGCGTACAGGGACTAATACAAGAGACCCAGTACTTC
TRBV29-1	TRBD2	TRBJ2-1	-	CSVEVAGGFHEQFF	TGCAGCGTTGAAGTGGCGGGAGGTTTCCATGAGCAGTTCTTC
TRBV20-1	TRBD2	TRBJ2-5	-	CSASAGGGNQETQYF	TGCAGTGCTAGTGCCGGGGGAGGGAACCAAGAGACCCAGTACTTC
TRBV20-1	TRBD2	TRBJ2-2	few	CSVREGLRTGELFF	TGCAGTGTCCGGGAGGGCCTAAGGACCGGGGAGCTGTTTTTT
TRBV2	-	TRBJ2-3	-	CASNAAGILSDTQYF	TGTGCCAGCAATGCGGCAGGAATCCTCTCGGATACGCAGTACTTT
TRBV24-1	-	TRBJ2-1	-	CATSDPNPLVGSYNEQFF	TGTGCCACCAGTGACCCCAATCCTCTGGTTGGCTCCTACAATGAGCAGTTCTTC
TRBV7-2	-	TRBJ1-5	many	CASSRGLIQPQHF	TGTGCCAGCAGCCGCGGGTTGATCCAGCCCCAGCATTTT
TRBV20-1	-	TRBJ2-1	-	CSARDPSGSRNEQFF	TGCAGTGCTAGAGATCCGAGTGGGAGTCGCAATGAGCAGTTCTTC
TRBV20-1	TRBD2	TRBJ2-1	few	CSASSSGGAGEQFF	TGCAGTGCTAGCTCTAGCGGGGGGGCCGGGGAGCAGTTCTTC
TRBV7-2	-	TRBJ1-2	medium-sized	CASSLVVANYGYTF	TGTGCCAGCAGCTTAGTGGTAGCTAACTATGGCTACACCTTC
TRBV11-3	-	TRBJ2-3	-	CASSLISYNTDTQYF	TGTGCCAGCAGCTTAATCTCCTACAACACAGATACGCAGTATTTT
TRBV9	-	TRBJ2-3	-	CASSAGPRVITDTQYF	TGTGCCAGCAGCGCCGGCCCCAGGGTAATCACAGATACGCAGTATTTT
TRBV29-1	-	TRBJ2-7	-	CSVAPSSYEQYF	TGCAGCGTTGCGCCTAGCTCCTACGAGCAGTACTTC
TRBV5-1	-	TRBJ1-6	-	CASSLGAGSNSPLHF	TGCGCCAGCAGCTTGGGGGCAGGATCCAATTCACCCCTCCACTTT
TRBV7-3	TRBD1	TRBJ2-4	-	CASSLTGGSSKNIQYF	TGTGCCAGCAGCTTAACAGGGGGCTCGTCCAAAAACATTCAGTACTTC